This T cell receptor (beta chain) is from a study of spatial heterogeneity in lung cancer. Study information: Detected beta-chain sequences consistently exceeded alpha-chain sequences. Raw sequencing reads included, on average, more than eight appearances of each unique TCR and UMI combination.

The time point here: sample taken at primary tumor resection. From tumor, nontumor lung or frozen PBMC, whole RNA was taken unsorted for sequencing. This clonotype was detected ten times or more. The V gene's germline CDR1 is DFQATT and CDR2 SNEGSKA (reference sequence). The CDR3 loop spans 14 amino acids. The J segment lost 11 bases and the V segment lost 6 bases, leaving 11 bases of the junction unmatched. The presence of a unique molecular identifier marked each TCR cDNA molecule. MiXCR was run by TCRdb on the 5' RACE reads, yielding one entry per CDR3 protein. The table has roughly 75,000 distinct CDR3 sequences, 10% to 15% seen once.

This material consisted of PBMCs, taken at surgery. This chain links TRBV20-1 with TRBJ1-6; TRBD1 matches at 9 bases. This receptor was taken from a male donor with early-stage non-small cell lung cancer. The chain's CDR3 is CSAEAGTGQAPLHF. The CDR3, as DNA: TGCAGTGCGGAGGCCGGGACAGGGCAGGCACCCCTCCACTTT.